This passage covers 20 T cell receptor beta chains from one sample sequenced in a study of CD8 T cells in ankylosing spondylitis. TCRdb fed the 5' RACE reads into MiXCR, producing one record per CDR3 protein. This table has about 360,000 distinct CDR3 sequences, 20% to 25% appearing once. Sequenced input: blood, either unsorted or a sorted T cell fraction (not recorded which). The source of these receptors is a male donor with ankylosing spondylitis or in good health (not recorded which).

This clonotype turned up a few times. V gene TRBV20-1 combines with J gene TRBJ2-1, with D perhaps TRBD1 (6 bases). CDR1 is DFQATT, CDR2 SNEGSKA, per germline (reference sequence). Trimming cost V 0 bases and J 4 bases, with 16 bases left between them. CDR3 length equals 16 residues. The DNA of the CDR3 is TGCAGTGCTAGAGATCTCTTACAGGGTCTATACAATGAGCAGTTCTTC. It translates to CSARDLLQGLYNEQFF.

The gene calls are TRBV13 and TRBJ2-7; D gene unclear. CDR1 and CDR2 (germline): PRHDT, FYEKMQ (reference sequence). Trimming took 3 bases from V and 3 from J, leaving 12 bases between them. The CDR3 extends over 14 amino acids. The CDR3 DNA follows: TGTGCCAGCAGCTTGGCACAGTCCTTCTACGAGCAGTACTTC. Translated: CASSLAQSFYEQYF.

The chain couples TRBV10-1 to TRBJ2-1; 9 bases align to TRBD2. V lost 0 bases to trimming and J lost 8 bases; unmatched junction nucleotides: 11. CDR1 WNHNN and CDR2 SYGVQD come from the germline V gene (reference sequence). The CDR3 loop spans 17 amino acids. The CDR3 reads CASSESTGRGGLDEQFF. The CDR3, as DNA: TGCGCCAGCAGTGAGTCGACCGGGCGGGGGGGCCTGGATGAGCAGTTCTTC.

This clonotype was recorded a few times. This chain joins TRBV12-3 or TRBV12-4 and TRBJ1-5, with TRBD1 as a possible D gene (6 bases). The length of the CDR3 is 16 residues. Trimming removed 4 bases from V and 4 bases from J, with 17 bases in between. Here the CDR3 DNA reads TGTGCCAGCAGTTCCCGCGGGAAGGGGGGGAATCAGCCCCAGCATTTT. It yields the protein CASSSRGKGGNQPQHF.

The chain uses TRBV6-2 or TRBV6-3 and TRBJ2-5; TRBD2 aligns across 14 bases. Germline-derived CDR1 and CDR2 are MNHEY and SVGEGT. J was trimmed by 0 bases and V by 6 bases; bases with no gene match: 6. This CDR3 contains 17 residues. CDR3 protein: CASSPGLAGGYQETQYF. DNA of the CDR3: TGTGCCAGCAGCCCCGGACTAGCGGGGGGATACCAAGAGACCCAGTACTTC.

The chain couples TRBV10-3 to TRBJ2-7; 7 bases align to TRBD1. This CDR3 region has 13 residues. Looked up from germline, CDR1 is ENHRY and CDR2 is SYGVKD. The junction had 6 bases not matched to a gene; V was cut back by 2 bases and J by 8 bases. The CDR3 spells CAISEPDRDKQYF. The CDR3 nucleotides are TGTGCCATCAGTGAGCCAGACAGGGATAAGCAGTACTTC.

The chain has TRBV4-1 and TRBJ2-1; 10 bases agree with TRBD1. The CDR3 runs to 14 residues. CDR1 and CDR2 (germline): MGHRA, YSYEKL. V trimming: 4 bases; J trimming: 15 bases; junction bases outside the gene matches: 12. For the CDR3, the DNA is TGCGCCAGCAGCCCGAACGGGGGACAGGGGAAAGGGTTCTTC. This encodes CASSPNGGQGKGFF.

The chain employs TRBV19 and TRBJ2-1, with D maybe TRBD2 (6 bases). V gave up 3 bases and J gave up 2 bases, with 11 bases separating them. The CDR3 consists of 15 residues. The germline gives CDR1 LNHDA, CDR2 SQIVND (reference sequence). CDR3: CASSMGGIAYNEQFF. CDR3 DNA sequence: TGTGCCAGTAGTATGGGGGGTATCGCCTACAATGAGCAGTTCTTC. Together with reference TRBV19 and TRBJ2-1, the CDR3 gives the full variable domain: DGGITQSPKYLFRKEGQNVTLSCEQNLNHDAMYWYRQDPGQGLRLIYYSQIVNDFQKGDIAEGYSVSREKKESFPLTVTSAQKNPTAFYLCASSMGGIAYNEQFFGPGTRLTVL.

This clonotype was detected many times. This chain uses TRBV27 with TRBJ2-7; no clear D. Per germline, CDR1 MNHEY and CDR2 SMNVEV (reference sequence). The CDR3 is made up of 15 amino acids. Trimming shortened V by 2 bases and J by 3 bases, and 14 bases separated the two germline ends. CDR3 region: CASSLLGPPGYEQYF. CDR3 bases: TGTGCCAGCAGTTTACTGGGTCCTCCTGGCTACGAGCAGTACTTC.

The rearrangement joins TRBV30 to TRBJ2-1; D possibly matches TRBD1 or TRBD2 (5 bases each). V gave up 5 bases and J gave up 2 bases, with 13 bases separating them. The germline V gene encodes CDR1 GTSNPN and CDR2 SVGIG (reference sequence). The CDR3 contains 14 residues. CDR3 residues: CAWDGGVAYNEQFF. The CDR3 nucleotides read TGTGCCTGGGATGGGGGAGTAGCCTACAATGAGCAGTTCTTC.

The V call is TRBV7-9, the J call TRBJ2-7; 8 nucleotides agree with TRBD1. V dropped 1 base and J dropped 8; count of bases not matched to a gene: 7. This CDR3 is 14 amino acids long. In germline, CDR1 is SEHNR, CDR2 FQNEAQ (reference sequence). The CDR3 region has the DNA TGTGCCAGCAGCTTAGGCGGACAGGGCTGGCAGCAGTACTTC. It specifies CASSLGGQGWQQYF.

This clonotype was recorded a few times. The J gene is TRBJ1-1, the V gene TRBV6-1; TRBD1 agrees at 11 bases. The V and J ends lost 7 bases and 7 bases, in that order; junction bases with no gene match: 11. CDR1 is MNHNS and CDR2 is SASEGT in the germline V gene. The length of the CDR3 is 15 residues. Here the CDR3 DNA reads TGTGCCAGCACCGCGGACAGGGGGCTTGATGTTGAAGCTTTCTTT. It codes for CASTADRGLDVEAFF.

This clonotype has more than one count but fewer than ten. The J gene is TRBJ2-3, the V gene TRBV5-6; tentatively, D is TRBD1 (7 bases). This CDR3 region has 19 residues. V was cut by 2 bases and J by 1 base, with 23 bases left in between. The germline gives CDR1 SGHDT, CDR2 YYEEEE. CDR3: CASSLGGGELSSGTDTQYF. The CDR3 DNA follows: TGTGCCAGCAGCTTAGGGGGCGGGGAGCTCTCTAGCGGCACAGATACGCAGTATTTT.

CDR3 region: CASSYLWDYEQYF. CDR3 nucleotide sequence: TGTGCCAGCAGCTACCTCTGGGACTACGAGCAGTACTTC. This chain joins TRBV7-9 and TRBJ2-7; D remains unclear. Trimming pared 4 bases from V and 3 bases from J, leaving 10 bases between. In germline, CDR1 is SEHNR, CDR2 FQNEAQ (reference sequence). The length of the CDR3 is 13 residues.

This clonotype was counted between two and nine times. J is TRBJ2-2 and V is TRBV4-2; 7 bases line up with TRBD1. CDR3 length: 15 amino acids. The germline V gene encodes CDR1 LGHNA and CDR2 YNFKEQ. The V gene end was trimmed by 4 bases and the J gene end by 6 bases; junction bases not matched to a gene: 8. CDR3 sequence (DNA): TGTGCCAGCAGCCTCCAGGGGGACATCGCCGGGGAGCTGTTTTTT. It encodes CASSLQGDIAGELFF.

V usage is TRBV7-9 and J usage is TRBJ2-7; D not resolved. The ends were cut back, 5 bases at V and 2 bases at J, with 13 bases in the middle. The CDR3 covers 14 residues. Per germline, CDR1 SEHNR and CDR2 FQNEAQ (reference sequence). The CDR3 reads CASSLDGETYEQYF. CDR3 DNA sequence: TGTGCCAGCAGCCTCGACGGTGAGACCTACGAGCAGTACTTC. Looking up the rest from reference TRBV7-9 and TRBJ2-7 gives the full variable domain: DTGVSQNPRHKITKRGQNVTFRCDPISEHNRLYWYRQTLGQGPEFLTYFQNEAQLEKSRLLSDRFSAERPKGSFSTLEIQRTEQGDSAMYLCASSLDGETYEQYFGPGTRLTVT.

This clonotype was counted between two and nine times. The chain is built from TRBV29-1 and TRBJ1-1; D ambiguous. Per the germline V gene, CDR1 is SQVTM and CDR2 is ANQGSEA. The CDR3 consists of 11 residues. V lost 7 bases and J lost 1, with 7 bases in between. This chain's CDR3 is CSAEKNTEAFF. The CDR3 DNA follows: TGCAGCGCTGAGAAGAACACTGAAGCTTTCTTT.

The chain has TRBV20-1 and TRBJ2-5, with D perhaps TRBD1 (6 bases). This CDR3 spans 13 amino acids. CDR1 is DFQATT, CDR2 SNEGSKA, per germline (reference sequence). V was pared by 6 bases and J by 3 bases, with 14 bases between. CDR3 loop: CSARDIGEETQYF. In DNA, the CDR3 is TGCAGTGCGAGGGACATCGGTGAAGAGACCCAGTACTTC.

V usage is TRBV12-3 or TRBV12-4 and J usage is TRBJ1-3; no definite D call. There are 15 residues in the CDR3. Trimming removed 0 bases at V and 3 bases at J, with 9 bases between. CDR3 amino acids: CASSLAPGGGNTIYF. Here the CDR3 DNA reads TGTGCCAGCAGTTTAGCGCCCGGAGGTGGAAACACCATATATTTT.

This clonotype has a handful of counts. The chain has TRBV9 and TRBJ2-1, with D uncertain. Trimming left V 4 bases short and J 10 bases short, with 9 bases between. The CDR3 runs to 11 residues. Germline-derived CDR1 and CDR2 are SGDLS and YYNGEE. The CDR3 loop reads CASSLNLEQFF. Here the CDR3 DNA reads TGTGCCAGCAGCCTAAACTTAGAGCAGTTCTTC.